A single sample gave rise to the 32 T cell receptor beta chains below, sequenced in a study of T cells in Graves' hyperthyroidism and ophthalmopathy. The source material, RNA transcripts, was used to amplify TCR beta CDR3 regions. The HTBI primer set served for first-round RT-PCR of the TCR CDR3. TCRdb reprocessed the multiplex PCR reads with MiXCR, giving one entry per CDR3 protein. The table includes about 400,000 distinct CDR3 sequences, 14% to 15% detected once. The specimen was blood. Receptors originate from a woman aged 25 to 39 with Graves' hyperthyroidism.

This clonotype was observed at least ten times. The chain carries TRBV7-8 and TRBJ2-3; the D is unclear. This CDR3 is 12 amino acids long. Trimming removed 5 bases from V and 5 bases from J, with 8 bases in between. Germline CDR1 is SGHVS and CDR2 is FQNEAQ. The CDR3 nucleotides read TGTGCCAGCAGCGCATATGTAGATACGCAGTATTTT. This translates into CASSAYVDTQYF.

This clonotype was seen a few times. This chain connects TRBV20-1 to TRBJ1-1, with D unclear. CDR1 and CDR2 from the germline V gene are DFQATT and SNEGSKA (reference sequence). This CDR3 has 10 residues. The V gene lost 6 bases and the J gene lost 3 bases, with 5 bases spanning the gap. CDR3 sequence reads: CSARDTEAFF. CDR3 in DNA: TGCAGTGCAAGGGACACTGAAGCTTTCTTT.

This clonotype has just a few counts. The chain is built from TRBV27 and TRBJ1-1; no clear D gene. The germline V gene encodes CDR1 MNHEY and CDR2 SMNVEV (reference sequence). The CDR3 loop spans 15 amino acids. Trimming stripped 0 bases from V and 2 bases from J, with 10 bases between. The CDR3 coding sequence is TGTGCCAGCAGTTTATCCCCCCAGATCAACACTGAAGCTTTCTTT. As protein: CASSLSPQINTEAFF.

This clonotype was found many times. The rearrangement links TRBV11-2 to TRBJ2-1, with no clear D. With 5 bases removed from V and 4 bases from J, the gap between germline ends came to 9 bases. Germline V gives CDR1 SGHAT, CDR2 FQNNGV. This CDR3 has 13 amino acids. The CDR3 sequence is CASSLVLYNEQFF. In DNA, the CDR3 is TGTGCCAGCAGCCTGGTCCTATACAATGAGCAGTTCTTC. Full variable domain (rest looked up from reference TRBV11-2 and TRBJ2-1): EAGVAQSPRYKIIEKRQSVAFWCNPISGHATLYWYQQILGQGPKLLIQFQNNGVVDDSQLPKDRFSAERLKGVDSTLKIQPAKLEDSAVYLCASSLVLYNEQFFGPGTRLTVL.

This clonotype was seen repeatedly, ten times or more. This rearrangement joins TRBV20-1 to TRBJ1-5, with D uncertain. The length of the CDR3 is 12 residues. Germline lookup yields CDR1 DFQATT and CDR2 SNEGSKA (reference sequence). The V end was cut by 1 base, the J end by 3 bases, with 4 bases between. CDR3: CSARGTNQPQHF. In DNA form, the CDR3 reads TGCAGTGCTAGAGGGACCAATCAGCCCCAGCATTTT.

This clonotype was seen ten or more times. This chain joins TRBV29-1 and TRBJ2-1, with D possibly matching TRBD1 (6 bases). V gave up 0 bases and J gave up 7 bases, with 13 bases separating them. CDR3 length: 14 residues. Germline V lookup: CDR1 SQVTM, CDR2 ANQGSEA. This chain's CDR3 is CSVEDLSGANEQFF. CDR3 nucleotide sequence: TGCAGCGTTGAAGATCTTTCAGGGGCGAATGAGCAGTTCTTC.

The rearrangement links TRBV14 to TRBJ2-1; no definite D call. The ends were cut back, 4 bases at V and 4 bases at J, with 8 bases in the middle. Germline CDR1 SGHDN, CDR2 FVKESK. There are 13 residues in the CDR3. The CDR3 bases are TGTGCCAGCAGCCCCGCTGGATACAATGAGCAGTTCTTC. Its protein product is CASSPAGYNEQFF.

This clonotype showed up just a few times. The chain is built from TRBV12-3 or TRBV12-4 and TRBJ2-2, with D hard to call. The CDR3 is 13 amino acids. V shed 7 bases and J shed 5 bases, with 11 bases lying between them. In DNA, the CDR3 is TGTGCCAGCACCTCCACCCGGACCGGGGAGCTGTTTTTT. Protein: CASTSTRTGELFF.

This clonotype came up many times. The chain carries TRBV29-1 and TRBJ1-1, with 8 nucleotides matching TRBD1. CDR1 is SQVTM, CDR2 ANQGSEA, per germline. J was trimmed by 10 bases and V by 6 bases; bases with no gene match: 7. The CDR3 covers 11 residues. Written as DNA, the CDR3 is TGCAGCGTCGCATCGACAGGGGTAGCTTTCTTT. Its protein is CSVASTGVAFF.

This clonotype was detected ten times or more. This chain uses TRBV20-1 with TRBJ2-7; TRBD2 matches 10 bases. V dropped 6 bases and J dropped 5; count of bases not matched to a gene: 7. This CDR3 spans 13 amino acids. The germline CDR1 and CDR2 sequences are DFQATT and SNEGSKA (reference sequence). CDR3 nucleotide sequence: TGCAGTGCCGTTAGCGGGAGGTCGCACGAGCAGTACTTC. Translation gives CSAVSGRSHEQYF.

This clonotype was counted between two and nine times. The V call is TRBV19, the J call TRBJ1-4; 7 bases are a match to TRBD1. Germline V gene lookup returns CDR1 LNHDA and CDR2 SQIVND (reference sequence). The CDR3 sequence is 16 residues long. Trimming removed 4 bases from V and 5 bases from J; junction bases left unmatched: 10. The CDR3: CASSTLRPGQNEKLFF. CDR3 nucleotide sequence: TGTGCCAGTAGTACACTACGCCCGGGACAGAATGAAAAACTGTTTTTT.

This clonotype was seen a handful of times. CDR3 residues: CASSANSGRTTRELFF. Written as DNA, the CDR3 is TGTGCCAGCTCTGCCAATAGCGGGAGGACTACCAGGGAGCTGTTTTTT. The chain couples TRBV18 to TRBJ2-2; 10 nucleotides align to TRBD2. Losses at the gene ends were 6 bases for V and 9 bases for J; bases not matched to a gene: 13. CDR3 length: 16 residues. The V gene's germline CDR1 is KGHSH and CDR2 LQKENI.

This clonotype was picked up many times. This chain connects TRBV3-1 to TRBJ2-6; 7 nucleotides line up with TRBD1. Trimming at V came to 4 bases and at J to 0 bases, leaving 3 bases not matched to a gene. The V gene's germline CDR1 is LGHDT and CDR2 YNNKEL (reference sequence). There are 16 residues in the CDR3. CDR3 DNA: TGTGCCAGCAGCCCTCACAGGGGCTCTGGGGCCAACGTCCTGACTTTC. Protein: CASSPHRGSGANVLTF.

This clonotype showed up just a few times. The V call is TRBV6-2 or TRBV6-3, the J call TRBJ2-1; D possibly matches TRBD1 or TRBD2 (5 bases each). The V end lost 7 bases, the J end lost 0 bases, and 13 bases lay between the germline ends. The CDR3 is 15 residues long. Germline V gives CDR1 MNHEY, CDR2 SVGEGT. The CDR3 nucleotides are TGTGCCAGCATTCAAACAGGAGGCTCCTACAATGAGCAGTTCTTC. Its translation is CASIQTGGSYNEQFF.

For this clonotype: Being one base from a much bigger clone, this may be a read error. The chain joins TRBV15 to TRBJ2-7; 9 bases are shared with TRBD2. There are 14 residues in the CDR3. The germline V gene encodes CDR1 LNHNV and CDR2 YYDKDF (reference sequence). J gave up 7 bases and V 4 bases, and 8 bases lay outside the gene matches. CDR3 DNA sequence: TGTGCCACCAGCATATCACTAGCGGGCGAAGAGCAGTACTTC. Its translation: CATSISLAGEEQYF.

The V gene is TRBV18, the J gene TRBJ2-1, with 9 positions matching TRBD1. Germline CDR1 KGHSH, CDR2 LQKENI. CDR3 length: 17 residues. V lost 6 bases to trimming and J lost 6 bases; unmatched junction nucleotides: 15. CDR3 amino acids: CASSFRGRDRVRNEQFF. DNA of the CDR3: TGTGCCAGCTCCTTCCGAGGGCGGGACAGGGTCCGCAATGAGCAGTTCTTC. Full variable domain (remainder filled in from reference TRBV18 and TRBJ2-1): NAGVMQNPRHLVRRRGQEARLRCSPMKGHSHVYWYRQLPEEGLKFMVYLQKENIIDESGMPKERFSAEFPKEGPSILRIQQVVRGDSAAYFCASSFRGRDRVRNEQFFGPGTRLTVL.

The table lists this clonotype with many counts. The rearrangement uses TRBV20-1 and TRBJ2-3, with 12 nucleotides matching TRBD2. From germline, CDR1 is DFQATT and CDR2 SNEGSKA (reference sequence). This CDR3 contains 15 residues. Germline trimming cut 4 bases from V and 6 bases from J; bases unmatched to any gene: 8. The CDR3 DNA is TGCAGTGCTACCAGGACTAGCGGGAAGAGTGATACGCAGTATTTT. It encodes CSATRTSGKSDTQYF.

The V call is TRBV12-3 or TRBV12-4, the J call TRBJ2-7, with 10 bases that match TRBD2. The length of the CDR3 is 14 residues. The J segment lost 7 bases and the V segment lost 3 bases, leaving 6 bases of the junction unmatched. CDR3 nucleotide sequence: TGTGCCAGCAGTTTTCTAGCGGGAGTGGGAGAGCAGTACTTC. Its translation is CASSFLAGVGEQYF.

This clonotype was detected only a few times. The gene calls are TRBV20-1 and TRBJ1-2; 9 bases align to TRBD1. The CDR3 extends over 13 amino acids. Germline V gene data show CDR1 as DFQATT and CDR2 as SNEGSKA (reference sequence). Unmatched junction bases numbered 8, after V lost 6 bases and J lost 6 bases. CDR3 in DNA: TGCAGTGCGGAAAGAACAGGGGGCCATGGCTACACCTTC. Translation: CSAERTGGHGYTF.

This chain joins TRBV7-9 and TRBJ2-1, with TRBD2 identical over 14 bases. V lost 10 bases to trimming and J lost 9 bases; unmatched junction nucleotides: 5. Looked up from germline, CDR1 is SEHNR and CDR2 is FQNEAQ (reference sequence). The CDR3 runs 13 residues. CDR3 DNA sequence: TGTGCCAACTCCGGGACTAGCGGGAGTGAGCAGTTCTTC. Protein sequence: CANSGTSGSEQFF.

Many counts were recorded for this clonotype. The chain combines TRBV20-1 with TRBJ1-6; no reliable D call. Germline CDR1 DFQATT, CDR2 SNEGSKA (reference sequence). Trimming pared 4 bases from V and 7 bases from J, leaving 11 bases between. This CDR3 is built from 13 residues. The CDR3 spells CSANGGKNSPLHF. The CDR3 coding sequence is TGCAGTGCTAACGGCGGCAAAAATTCACCCCTCCACTTT.

This clonotype was recorded a few times. In DNA form, the CDR3 reads TGTGCCACCAGTGCCCCGGAACTAAAAGAGACCCAGTACTTC. Translated, it gives CATSAPELKETQYF. The chain recombines TRBV24-1 with TRBJ2-5; no clear D. Between the trimmed V and J ends, which lost 5 bases and 3 bases, there was a span of 12 bases. The CDR3 is 14 amino acids. In germline, CDR1 is KGHDR, CDR2 SFDVKD.

This clonotype was counted many times. The gene calls are TRBV2 and TRBJ1-4; D is uncertain. V shed 7 bases and J shed 8 bases, with 14 bases lying between them. The CDR3 consists of 13 residues. Germline V gene data show CDR1 as SNHLY and CDR2 as FYNNEI. The DNA of the CDR3 is TGTGCCAGCAAGTTTGAGTCCGCAGAAAAACTGTTTTTT. It specifies CASKFESAEKLFF.

The sample holds a few counts of this clonotype. The genes are TRBV27 and TRBJ2-3; 7 bases map to TRBD1. CDR1 and CDR2 (germline): MNHEY, SMNVEV (reference sequence). This CDR3 has 14 residues. With V trimmed by 6 bases and J by 2 bases, 5 bases remained unmatched. The DNA for the CDR3 is TGTGCCAGCAGCCGACAGGGTCACACAGATACGCAGTATTTT. Protein: CASSRQGHTDTQYF.

At least ten counts were recorded for this clonotype. The genes are TRBV11-2 and TRBJ2-1; 13 bases are shared with TRBD2. CDR1 and CDR2 (germline): SGHAT, FQNNGV. V was clipped by 3 bases and J by 2 bases; unmatched bases: 1. The CDR3 loop spans 16 amino acids. The CDR3 loop reads CASSLGLAGPYNEQFF. The CDR3 nucleotides read TGTGCCAGCAGCTTGGGACTAGCGGGACCCTACAATGAGCAGTTCTTC.

A few counts support this clonotype. The chain joins TRBV6-1 to TRBJ2-5, with TRBD1 as a possible D gene (6 bases). The germline gives CDR1 MNHNS, CDR2 SASEGT. V was pared by 6 bases and J by 4 bases, with 9 bases between. The CDR3 has 12 residues. The CDR3 protein is CASRTGLETQYF. CDR3 coding DNA: TGTGCCAGCAGAACAGGGCTAGAGACCCAGTACTTC.

There are a few counts of this clonotype. This chain uses TRBV7-3 with TRBJ2-7; possible D gene TRBD1, 6 bases. The CDR3 has 14 amino acids. The V end was cut by 5 bases, the J end by 2 bases, with 13 bases between. The germline CDR1 and CDR2 sequences are SGHTA and FQGTGA. CDR3 nucleotides: TGTGCCAGCAGCCCCACACAGGGACCCTACGAGCAGTACTTC. Protein sequence: CASSPTQGPYEQYF. Full variable domain (remainder filled in from reference TRBV7-3 and TRBJ2-7): GAGVSQTPSNKVTEKGKYVELRCDPISGHTALYWYRQSLGQGPEFLIYFQGTGAADDSGLPNDRFFAVRPEGSVSTLKIQRTERGDSAVYLCASSPTQGPYEQYFGPGTRLTVT.

The rearrangement links TRBV7-9 to TRBJ2-4; D is possibly TRBD2 (5 bases). The germline V and J ends were trimmed by 1 base and 0 bases, with 13 bases remaining between them. The CDR3 sequence is 17 residues long. Germline CDR1 SEHNR, CDR2 FQNEAQ (reference sequence). This CDR3 is CASSLGLLGIAKNIQYF. The CDR3 DNA reads as TGTGCCAGCAGCTTAGGGTTGCTCGGGATAGCCAAAAACATTCAGTACTTC.

Many counts were recorded for this clonotype. This chain joins TRBV7-2 and TRBJ2-1; no definite D call. Germline CDR1 is SGHTA and CDR2 is FQGNSA. Trimming took off 0 bases at V and 3 bases at J, with 6 bases between the two ends. There are 14 residues in the CDR3. In DNA form, the CDR3 reads TGTGCCAGCAGCTTAGCGTGGCTCTACAATGAGCAGTTCTTC. Its translation: CASSLAWLYNEQFF.

The gene calls are TRBV6-2 or TRBV6-3 and TRBJ2-3; D ambiguous. V dropped 11 bases and J dropped 2 bases, with 8 bases sitting between them. The CDR3 length is 11 residues. Germline V gene sequence: CDR1 MNHEY, CDR2 SVGEGT. The chain's CDR3 is CASANTDTQYF. CDR3 bases: TGTGCCTCCGCTAACACAGATACGCAGTATTTT.

This clonotype has a handful of counts. This chain joins TRBV7-6 and TRBJ1-1; D call uncertain. The germline V and J ends were trimmed by 2 bases and 3 bases, with 7 bases remaining between them. This CDR3 has 13 residues. Germline V lookup: CDR1 SGHVS, CDR2 FNYEAQ. The CDR3 nucleotides read TGTGCCAGCAGCTTAAGTCCGGACACTGAAGCTTTCTTT. Protein sequence: CASSLSPDTEAFF.

This clonotype was found a few times. V and J are TRBV11-1 and TRBJ2-5; maybe TRBD1 (5 bases). The germline CDR1 and CDR2 sequences are SGHAT and FQDESV (reference sequence). The V and J ends lost 4 bases and 4 bases respectively, with 10 bases between them. The length of the CDR3 is 13 residues. The CDR3 DNA reads TGTGCCAGCAGCTCCCGGACACGAGAGACCCAGTACTTC. As protein: CASSSRTRETQYF.